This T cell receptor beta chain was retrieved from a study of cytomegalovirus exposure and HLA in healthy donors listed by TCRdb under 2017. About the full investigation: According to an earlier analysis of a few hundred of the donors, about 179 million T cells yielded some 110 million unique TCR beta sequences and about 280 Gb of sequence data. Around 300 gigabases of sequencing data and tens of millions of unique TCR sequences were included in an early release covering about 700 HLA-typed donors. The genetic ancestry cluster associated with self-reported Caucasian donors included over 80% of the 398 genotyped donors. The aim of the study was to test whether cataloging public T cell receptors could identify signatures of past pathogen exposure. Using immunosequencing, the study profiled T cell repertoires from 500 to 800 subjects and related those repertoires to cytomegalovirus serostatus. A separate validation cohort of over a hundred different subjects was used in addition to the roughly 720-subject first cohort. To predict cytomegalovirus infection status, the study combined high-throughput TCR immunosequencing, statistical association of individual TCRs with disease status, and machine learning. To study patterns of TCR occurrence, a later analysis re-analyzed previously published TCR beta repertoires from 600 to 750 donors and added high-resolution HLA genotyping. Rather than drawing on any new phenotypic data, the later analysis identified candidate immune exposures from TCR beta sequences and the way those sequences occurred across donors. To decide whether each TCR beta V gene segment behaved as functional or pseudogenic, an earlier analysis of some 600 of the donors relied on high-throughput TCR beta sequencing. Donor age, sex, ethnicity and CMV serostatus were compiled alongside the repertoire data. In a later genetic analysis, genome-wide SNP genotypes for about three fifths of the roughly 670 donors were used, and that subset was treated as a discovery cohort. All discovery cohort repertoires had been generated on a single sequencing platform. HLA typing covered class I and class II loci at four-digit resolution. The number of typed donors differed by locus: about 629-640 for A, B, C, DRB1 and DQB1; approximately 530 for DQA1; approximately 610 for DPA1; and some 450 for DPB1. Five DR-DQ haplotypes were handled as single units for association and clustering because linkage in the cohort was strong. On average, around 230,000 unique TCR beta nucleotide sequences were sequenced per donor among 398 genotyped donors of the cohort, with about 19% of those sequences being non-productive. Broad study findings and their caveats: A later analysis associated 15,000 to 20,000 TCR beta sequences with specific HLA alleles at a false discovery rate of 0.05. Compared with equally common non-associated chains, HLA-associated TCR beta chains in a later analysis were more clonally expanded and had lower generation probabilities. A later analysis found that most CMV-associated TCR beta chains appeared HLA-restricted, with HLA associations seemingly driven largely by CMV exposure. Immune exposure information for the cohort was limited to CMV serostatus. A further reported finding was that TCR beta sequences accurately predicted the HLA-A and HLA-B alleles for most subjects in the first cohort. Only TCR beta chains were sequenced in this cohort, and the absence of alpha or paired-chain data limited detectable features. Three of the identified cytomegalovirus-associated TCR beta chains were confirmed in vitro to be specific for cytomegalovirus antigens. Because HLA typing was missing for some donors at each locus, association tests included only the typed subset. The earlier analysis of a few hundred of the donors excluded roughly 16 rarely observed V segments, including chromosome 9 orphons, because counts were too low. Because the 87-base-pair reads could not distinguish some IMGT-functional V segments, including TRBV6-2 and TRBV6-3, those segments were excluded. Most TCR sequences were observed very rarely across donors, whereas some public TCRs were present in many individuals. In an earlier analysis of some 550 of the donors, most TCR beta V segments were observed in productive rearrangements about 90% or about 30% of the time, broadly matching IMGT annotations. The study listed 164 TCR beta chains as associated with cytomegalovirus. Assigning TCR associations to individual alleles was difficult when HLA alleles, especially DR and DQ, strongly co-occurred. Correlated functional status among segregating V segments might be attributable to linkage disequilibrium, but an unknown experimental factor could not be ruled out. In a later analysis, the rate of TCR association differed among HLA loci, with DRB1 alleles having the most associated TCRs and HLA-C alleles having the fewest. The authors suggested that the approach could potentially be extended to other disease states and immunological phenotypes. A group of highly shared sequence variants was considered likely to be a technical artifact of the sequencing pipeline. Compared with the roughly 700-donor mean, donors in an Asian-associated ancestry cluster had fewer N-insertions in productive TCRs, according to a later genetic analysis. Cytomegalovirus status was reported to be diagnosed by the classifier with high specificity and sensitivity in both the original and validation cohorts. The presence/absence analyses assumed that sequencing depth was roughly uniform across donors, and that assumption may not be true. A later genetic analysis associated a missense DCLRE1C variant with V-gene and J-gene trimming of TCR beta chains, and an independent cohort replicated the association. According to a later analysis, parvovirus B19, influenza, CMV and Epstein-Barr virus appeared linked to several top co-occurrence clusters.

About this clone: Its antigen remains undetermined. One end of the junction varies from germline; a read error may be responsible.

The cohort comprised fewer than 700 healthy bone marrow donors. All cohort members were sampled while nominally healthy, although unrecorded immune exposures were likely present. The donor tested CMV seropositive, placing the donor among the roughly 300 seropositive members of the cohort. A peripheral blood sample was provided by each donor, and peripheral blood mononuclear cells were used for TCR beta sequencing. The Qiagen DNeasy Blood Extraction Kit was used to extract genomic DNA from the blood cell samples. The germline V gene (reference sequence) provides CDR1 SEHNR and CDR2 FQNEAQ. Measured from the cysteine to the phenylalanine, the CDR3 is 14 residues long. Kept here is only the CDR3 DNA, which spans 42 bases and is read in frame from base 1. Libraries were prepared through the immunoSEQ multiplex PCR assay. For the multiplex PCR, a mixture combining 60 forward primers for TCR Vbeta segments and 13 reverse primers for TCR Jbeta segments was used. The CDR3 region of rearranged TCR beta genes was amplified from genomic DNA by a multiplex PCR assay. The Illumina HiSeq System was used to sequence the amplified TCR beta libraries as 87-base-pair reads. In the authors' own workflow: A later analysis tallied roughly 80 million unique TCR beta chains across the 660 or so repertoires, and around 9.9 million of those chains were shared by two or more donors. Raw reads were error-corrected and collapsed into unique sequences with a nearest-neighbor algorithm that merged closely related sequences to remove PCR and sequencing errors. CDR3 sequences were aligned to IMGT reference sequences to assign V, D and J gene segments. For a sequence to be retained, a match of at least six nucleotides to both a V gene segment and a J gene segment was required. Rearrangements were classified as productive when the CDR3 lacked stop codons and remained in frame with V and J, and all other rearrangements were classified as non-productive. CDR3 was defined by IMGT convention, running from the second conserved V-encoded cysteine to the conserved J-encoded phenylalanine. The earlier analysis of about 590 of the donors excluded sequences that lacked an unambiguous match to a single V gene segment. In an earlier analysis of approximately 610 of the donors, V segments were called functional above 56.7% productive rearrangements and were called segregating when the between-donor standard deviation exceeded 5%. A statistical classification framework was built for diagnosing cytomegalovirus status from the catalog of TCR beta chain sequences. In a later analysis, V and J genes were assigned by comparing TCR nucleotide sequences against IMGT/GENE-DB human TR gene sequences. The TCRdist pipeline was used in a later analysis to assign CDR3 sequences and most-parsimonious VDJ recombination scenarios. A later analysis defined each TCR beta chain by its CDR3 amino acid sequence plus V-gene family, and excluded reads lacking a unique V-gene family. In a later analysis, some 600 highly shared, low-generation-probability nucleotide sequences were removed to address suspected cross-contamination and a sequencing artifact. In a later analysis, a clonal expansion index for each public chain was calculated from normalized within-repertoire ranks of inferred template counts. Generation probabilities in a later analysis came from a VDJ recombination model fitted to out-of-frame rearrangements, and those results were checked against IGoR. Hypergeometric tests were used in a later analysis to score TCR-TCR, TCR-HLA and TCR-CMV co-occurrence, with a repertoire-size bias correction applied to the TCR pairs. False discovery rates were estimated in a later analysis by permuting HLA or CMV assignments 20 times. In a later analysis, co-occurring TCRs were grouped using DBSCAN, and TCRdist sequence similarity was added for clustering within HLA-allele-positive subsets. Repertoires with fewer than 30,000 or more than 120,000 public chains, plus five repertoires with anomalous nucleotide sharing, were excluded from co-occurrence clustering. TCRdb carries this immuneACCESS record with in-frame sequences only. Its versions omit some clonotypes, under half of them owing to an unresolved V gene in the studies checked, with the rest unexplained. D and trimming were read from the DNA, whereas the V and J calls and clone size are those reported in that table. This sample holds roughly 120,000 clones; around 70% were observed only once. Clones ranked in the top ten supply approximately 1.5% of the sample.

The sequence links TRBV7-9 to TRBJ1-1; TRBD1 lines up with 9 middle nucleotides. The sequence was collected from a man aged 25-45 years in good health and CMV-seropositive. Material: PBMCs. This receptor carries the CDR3 CSSSQTGGITEAFF. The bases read TGTTCCAGCAGCCAAACAGGGGGCATCACTGAAGCTTTCTTT.